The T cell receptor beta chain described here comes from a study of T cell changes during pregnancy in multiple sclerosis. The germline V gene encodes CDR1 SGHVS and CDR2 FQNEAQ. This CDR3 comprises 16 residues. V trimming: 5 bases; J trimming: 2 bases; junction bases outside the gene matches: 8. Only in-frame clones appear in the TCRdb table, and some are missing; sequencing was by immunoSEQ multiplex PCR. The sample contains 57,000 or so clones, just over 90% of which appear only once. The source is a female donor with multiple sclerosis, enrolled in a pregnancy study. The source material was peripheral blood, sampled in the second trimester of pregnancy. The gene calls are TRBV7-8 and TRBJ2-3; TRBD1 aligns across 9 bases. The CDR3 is CASSPGTGLNTDTQYF. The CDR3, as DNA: TGTGCCAGCAGCCCCGGGACAGGGTTGAACACAGATACGCAGTATTTT.